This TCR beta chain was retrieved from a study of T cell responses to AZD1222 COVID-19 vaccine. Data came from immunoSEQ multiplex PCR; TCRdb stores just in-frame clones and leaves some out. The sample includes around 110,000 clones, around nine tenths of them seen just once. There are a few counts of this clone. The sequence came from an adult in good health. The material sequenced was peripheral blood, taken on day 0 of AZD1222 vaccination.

The CDR3 DNA reads as TGTGCCAGCAGCCCGACAGTGAGCGTAGGGGAGCTGTTTTTT. It specifies CASSPTVSVGELFF. V usage is TRBV5-6 and J usage is TRBJ2-2, with D maybe TRBD1 (5 bases). In germline, CDR1 is SGHDT, CDR2 YYEEEE. Trimming stripped 4 bases from V and 8 bases from J, with 15 bases between. The CDR3 sequence is 14 residues long. Together with reference TRBV5-6 and TRBJ2-2, the CDR3 gives the full variable domain: DAGVTQSPTHLIKTRGQQVTLRCSPKSGHDTVSWYQQALGQGPQFIFQYYEEEERQRGNFPDRFSGHQFPNYSSELNVNALLLGDSALYLCASSPTVSVGELFFGEGSRLTVL.